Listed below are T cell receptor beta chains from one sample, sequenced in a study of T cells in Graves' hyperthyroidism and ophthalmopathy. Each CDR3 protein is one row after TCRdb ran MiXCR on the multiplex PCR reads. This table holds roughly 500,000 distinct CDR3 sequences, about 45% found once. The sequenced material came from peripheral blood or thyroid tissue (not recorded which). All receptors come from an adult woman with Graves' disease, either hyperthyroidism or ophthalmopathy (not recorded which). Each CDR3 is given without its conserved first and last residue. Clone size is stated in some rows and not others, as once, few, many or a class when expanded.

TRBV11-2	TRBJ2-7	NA	ASSSHLQGSYEQY
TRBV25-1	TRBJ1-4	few	ASADTGLNEKLF
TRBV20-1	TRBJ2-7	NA	SADPQRGAYEQY
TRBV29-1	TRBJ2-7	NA	SLGLALPEQY
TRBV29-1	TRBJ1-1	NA	SVAEGGTEAF
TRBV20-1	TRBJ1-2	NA	SAETRDTSGDDGYT
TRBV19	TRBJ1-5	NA	ASSLRRGAQH
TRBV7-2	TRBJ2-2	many	ASSLAGGSGELF
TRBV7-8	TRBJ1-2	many	ASSLARGGGGYGYT
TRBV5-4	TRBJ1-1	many	ASSSRDKGNTEAF
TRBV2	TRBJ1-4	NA	ASSDRNGLGGEKLF
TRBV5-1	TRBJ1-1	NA	ASSPTGAGNTEAF
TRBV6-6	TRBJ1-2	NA	ASSYALRGYT
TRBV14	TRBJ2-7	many	ASSQGFGDRSSYEQY
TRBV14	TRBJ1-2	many	ASSQGGYYGYT
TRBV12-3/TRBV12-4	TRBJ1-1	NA	ASSPESGNTEAF
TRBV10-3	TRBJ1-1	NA	AISDSMEAF
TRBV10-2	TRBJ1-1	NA	ASSSTGRDPEAF
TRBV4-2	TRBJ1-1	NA	ASSLVQQNTEAF
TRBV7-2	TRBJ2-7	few	ASSLAGNEAYEQY
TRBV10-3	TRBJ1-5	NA	ASRRQHNQPQH
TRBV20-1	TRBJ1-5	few	SARVGTGSYGNQPHH
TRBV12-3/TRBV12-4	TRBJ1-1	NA	ASSAGTGMNTEAF
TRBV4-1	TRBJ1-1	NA	ASSQDRRTRETEAF
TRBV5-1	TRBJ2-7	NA	ASRVGGTYEQY
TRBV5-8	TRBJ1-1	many	ASSLAEGASEAF
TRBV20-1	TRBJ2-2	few	SATGTGGLELF
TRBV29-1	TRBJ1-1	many	STSLSQENTEAF
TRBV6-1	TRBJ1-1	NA	ASSEEATEAF
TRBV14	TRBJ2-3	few	ASSQLRDTQY
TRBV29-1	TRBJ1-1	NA	SVVTPEAF
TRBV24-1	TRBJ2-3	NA	ATSDLRLAGGLDTDTQY
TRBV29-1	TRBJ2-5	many	SVELAAETQY
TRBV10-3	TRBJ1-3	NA	AISAFTIY
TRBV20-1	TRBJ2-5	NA	SAREGGSWGSTQY
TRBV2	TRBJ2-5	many	ASSGPGHGGTQY
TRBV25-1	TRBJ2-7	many	ASSEQGDEQY
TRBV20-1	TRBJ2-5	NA	SARPRGQWETQY
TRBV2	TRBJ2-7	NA	ASVGDRDEQY
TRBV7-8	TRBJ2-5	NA	ASRHSGTQY
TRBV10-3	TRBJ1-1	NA	AIRADSPMNTEAF
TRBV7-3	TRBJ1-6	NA	ASSPSTGGASDSPLH
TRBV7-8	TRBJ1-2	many	ASSPTGEGYGYT
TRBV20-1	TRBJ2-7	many	SARELAGSYEQY
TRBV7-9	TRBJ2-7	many	ASSLAPGLAGYYEQY
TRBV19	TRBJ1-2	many	ASSIRPGDGYT
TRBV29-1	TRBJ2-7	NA	SAVREYEQY